This entry is about one T cell receptor beta chain. Sequencing was performed with immunoSEQ multiplex PCR; in TCRdb, only in-frame clones are kept and a portion is missing. Among about 15,000 clones listed, 72% were seen once. CDR3 length: 15 amino acids. Germline V gene sequence: CDR1 LGHNA, CDR2 YSLEER. V was clipped by 3 bases and J by 4 bases; unmatched bases: 8. The sample comes from a study of somatic mutations in cytotoxic T cells in rheumatoid arthritis. The receptor was isolated from an adult with rheumatoid arthritis. Sequencing was carried out using CD8+ T cells sorted from blood. This chain uses TRBV4-3 with TRBJ1-1; 7 bases map to TRBD1. The CDR3 nucleotides are TGCGCCAGCAGCCAGGACCAGGGGGGGGGCACTGAAGCTTTCTTT. Amino acid sequence: CASSQDQGGGTEAFF.